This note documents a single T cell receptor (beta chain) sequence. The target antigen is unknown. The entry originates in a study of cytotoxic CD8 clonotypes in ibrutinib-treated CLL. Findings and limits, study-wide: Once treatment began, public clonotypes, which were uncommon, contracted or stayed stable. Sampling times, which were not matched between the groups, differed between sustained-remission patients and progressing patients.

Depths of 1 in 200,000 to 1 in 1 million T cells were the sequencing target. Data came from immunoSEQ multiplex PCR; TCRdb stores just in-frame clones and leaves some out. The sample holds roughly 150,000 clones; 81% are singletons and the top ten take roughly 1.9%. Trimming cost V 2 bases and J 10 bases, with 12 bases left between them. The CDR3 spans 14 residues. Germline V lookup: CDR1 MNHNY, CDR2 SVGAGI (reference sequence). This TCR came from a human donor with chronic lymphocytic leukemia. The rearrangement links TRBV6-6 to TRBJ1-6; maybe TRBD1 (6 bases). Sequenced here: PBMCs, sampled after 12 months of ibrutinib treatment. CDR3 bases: TGTGCCAGCAGTTACCCTAAGACAGGATCACCCCTCCACTTT. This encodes CASSYPKTGSPLHF.